Sequencing of this T cell receptor beta chain was carried out in a study of T-cell reconstitution after alpha-beta-depleted transplantation in children. This clonotype was found many times. Its antigen is still unknown. For TCRbeta, the library was prepared with unique molecular identifiers. TCRdb passed the PCR reads through MiXCR, listing each CDR3 protein once. The sample includes 600,000 or so distinct CDR3 sequences, about 23% seen only once; the top ten take 12% to 15%. Broader study findings: Reportedly, only several hundred clones from non-depleted graft cells drove alpha-beta T-cell counts at about two months.

This CDR3 is 13 amino acids long. In germline, CDR1 is LGHNA, CDR2 YSLEER. Trimming stripped 4 bases from V and 3 bases from J, with 10 bases between. The sequences come from PBMCs, mostly from graft donor cells, collected 360 days after TCRalphabeta/CD19-depleted stem cell transplant. This chain joins TRBV4-3 and TRBJ2-7; no definite D call. This TCR was sampled from a boy in the first two years of life who had a stem cell transplant for acute myeloid leukemia, so the T cells may come from the graft donor. CDR3 residues: CASSRGIIYEQYF. CDR3 bases: TGCGCCAGCAGCCGGGGTATAATCTACGAGCAGTACTTC.